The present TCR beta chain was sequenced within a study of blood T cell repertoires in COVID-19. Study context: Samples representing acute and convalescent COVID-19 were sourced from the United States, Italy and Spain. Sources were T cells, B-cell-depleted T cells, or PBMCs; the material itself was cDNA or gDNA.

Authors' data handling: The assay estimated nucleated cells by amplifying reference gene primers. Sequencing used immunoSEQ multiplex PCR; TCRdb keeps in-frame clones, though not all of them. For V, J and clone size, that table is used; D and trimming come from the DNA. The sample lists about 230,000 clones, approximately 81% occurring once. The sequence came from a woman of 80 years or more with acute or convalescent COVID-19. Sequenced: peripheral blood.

The CDR3 nucleotides read TGCGCCAGCAGCTTTCGGACAGGCCCTCAAAATACGCAGTATTTT. Protein product: CASSFRTGPQNTQYF. J is TRBJ2-3 and V is TRBV5-1; 7 bases align to TRBD1. The V gene's germline CDR1 is SGHRS and CDR2 YFSETQ. Trimming took 2 bases from V and 7 from J; bases not matched to a gene: 10. CDR3 length equals 15 residues.